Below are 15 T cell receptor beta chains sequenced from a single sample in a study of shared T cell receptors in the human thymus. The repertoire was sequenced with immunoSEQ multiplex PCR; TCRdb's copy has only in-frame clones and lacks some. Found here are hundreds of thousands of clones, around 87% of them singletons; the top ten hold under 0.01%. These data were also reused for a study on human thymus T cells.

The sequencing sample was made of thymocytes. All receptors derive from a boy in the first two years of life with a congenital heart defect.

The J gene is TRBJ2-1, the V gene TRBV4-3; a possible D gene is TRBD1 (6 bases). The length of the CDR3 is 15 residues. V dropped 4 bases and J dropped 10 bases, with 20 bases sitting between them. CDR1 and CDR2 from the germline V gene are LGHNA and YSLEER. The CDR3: CASSPRPGVGHEQFF. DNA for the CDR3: TGCGCCAGCAGCCCCCGCCCAGGGGTGGGCCACGAGCAGTTCTTC.

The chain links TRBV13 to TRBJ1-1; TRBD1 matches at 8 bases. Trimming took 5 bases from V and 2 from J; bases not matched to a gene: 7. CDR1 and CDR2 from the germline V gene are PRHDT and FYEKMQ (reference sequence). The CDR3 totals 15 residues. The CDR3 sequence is CASSVLGQDNTEAFF. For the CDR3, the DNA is TGTGCCAGCAGCGTATTGGGACAGGACAACACTGAAGCTTTCTTT.

CDR3 loop: CASSLYAENYGYTF. The CDR3 DNA follows: TGTGCCAGCAGTTTATATGCGGAGAACTATGGCTACACCTTC. The chain links TRBV27 to TRBJ1-2; unclear D gene. The germline gives CDR1 MNHEY, CDR2 SMNVEV (reference sequence). V shed 1 base and J shed 2 bases, with 8 bases lying between them. The CDR3 length is 14 residues.

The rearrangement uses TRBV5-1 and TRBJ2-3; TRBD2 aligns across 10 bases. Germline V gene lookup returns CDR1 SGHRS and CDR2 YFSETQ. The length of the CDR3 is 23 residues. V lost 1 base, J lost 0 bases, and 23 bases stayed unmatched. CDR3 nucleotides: TGCGCCAGCAGCTTGAGGAGGGGTAGCGGGAGGAAGAACGAGACATCTAGCACAGATACGCAGTATTTT. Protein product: CASSLRRGSGRKNETSSTDTQYF.

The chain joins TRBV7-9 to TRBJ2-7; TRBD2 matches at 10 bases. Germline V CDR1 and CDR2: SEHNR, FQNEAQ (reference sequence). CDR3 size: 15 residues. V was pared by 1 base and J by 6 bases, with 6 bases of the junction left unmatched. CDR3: CASSLVASGRGEQYF. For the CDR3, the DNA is TGTGCCAGCAGCTTAGTCGCTAGCGGGAGAGGCGAGCAGTACTTC.

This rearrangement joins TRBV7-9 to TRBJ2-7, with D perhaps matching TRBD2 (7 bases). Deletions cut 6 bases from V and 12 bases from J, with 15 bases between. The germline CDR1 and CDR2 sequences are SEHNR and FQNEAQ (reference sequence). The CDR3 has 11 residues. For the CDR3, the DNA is TGTGCCAGCAGAGAGGGGGGGATGCGGTACTTC. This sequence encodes CASREGGMRYF. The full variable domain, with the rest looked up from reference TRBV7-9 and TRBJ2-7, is DTGVSQNPRHKITKRGQNVTFRCDPISEHNRLYWYRQTLGQGPEFLTYFQNEAQLEKSRLLSDRFSAERPKGSFSTLEIQRTEQGDSAMYLCASREGGMRYFGPGTRLTVT.

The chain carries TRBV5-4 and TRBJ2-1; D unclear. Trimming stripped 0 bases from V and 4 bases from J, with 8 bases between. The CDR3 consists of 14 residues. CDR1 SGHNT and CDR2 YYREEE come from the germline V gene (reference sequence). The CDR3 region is CASSLAPCYNEQFF. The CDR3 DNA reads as TGTGCCAGCAGCTTGGCCCCCTGTTACAATGAGCAGTTCTTC.

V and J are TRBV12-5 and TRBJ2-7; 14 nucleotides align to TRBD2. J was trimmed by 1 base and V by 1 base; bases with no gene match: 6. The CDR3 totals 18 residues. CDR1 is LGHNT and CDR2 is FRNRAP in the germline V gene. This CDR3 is CASGLGGLAGGLSYEQYF. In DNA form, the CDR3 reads TGTGCTAGTGGTTTGGGAGGACTAGCGGGAGGTTTGTCCTACGAGCAGTACTTC.

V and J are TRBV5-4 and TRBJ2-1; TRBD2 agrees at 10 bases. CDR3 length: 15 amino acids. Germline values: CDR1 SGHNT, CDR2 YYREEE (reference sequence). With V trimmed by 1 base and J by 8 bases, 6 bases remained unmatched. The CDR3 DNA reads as TGTGCCAGCAGCTTGAAGCGGGAGGGCCGCGATGAGCAGTTCTTC. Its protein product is CASSLKREGRDEQFF.

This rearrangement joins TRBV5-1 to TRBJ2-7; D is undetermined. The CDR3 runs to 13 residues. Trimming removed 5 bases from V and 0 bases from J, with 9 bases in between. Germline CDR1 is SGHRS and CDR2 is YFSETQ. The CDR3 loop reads CASRVQSSYEQYF. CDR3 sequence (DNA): TGCGCCAGCAGGGTACAGAGCTCCTACGAGCAGTACTTC.

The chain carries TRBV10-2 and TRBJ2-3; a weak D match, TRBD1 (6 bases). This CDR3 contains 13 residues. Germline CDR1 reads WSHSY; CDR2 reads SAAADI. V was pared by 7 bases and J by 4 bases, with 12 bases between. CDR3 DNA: TGCGCCAGCACTCAATACAGGGCAGATACGCAGTATTTT. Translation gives CASTQYRADTQYF.

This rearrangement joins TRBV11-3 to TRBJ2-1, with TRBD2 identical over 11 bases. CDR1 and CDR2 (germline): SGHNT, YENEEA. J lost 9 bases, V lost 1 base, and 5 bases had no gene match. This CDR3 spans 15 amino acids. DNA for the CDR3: TGTGCCAGCAGCTTAGGACTAGCGGGAAGTAGTGAGCAGTTCTTC. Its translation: CASSLGLAGSSEQFF. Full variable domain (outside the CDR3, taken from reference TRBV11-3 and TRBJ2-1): EAGVVQSPRYKIIEKKQPVAFWCNPISGHNTLYWYLQNLGQGPELLIRYENEEAVDDSQLPKDRFSAERLKGVDSTLKIQPAELGDSAVYLCASSLGLAGSSEQFFGPGTRLTVL.

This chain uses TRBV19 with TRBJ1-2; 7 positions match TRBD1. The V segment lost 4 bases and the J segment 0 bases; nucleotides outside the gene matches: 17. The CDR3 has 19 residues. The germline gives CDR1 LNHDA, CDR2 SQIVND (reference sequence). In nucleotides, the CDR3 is TGTGCCAGTAGTACTAAACCGGGACAGCCACAAAACTCTAACTATGGCTACACCTTC. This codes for CASSTKPGQPQNSNYGYTF.

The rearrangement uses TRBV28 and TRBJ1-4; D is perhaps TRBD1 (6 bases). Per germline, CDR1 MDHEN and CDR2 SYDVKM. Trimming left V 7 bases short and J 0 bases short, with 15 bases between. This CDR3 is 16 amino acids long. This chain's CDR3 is CASIQGQGPTNEKLFF. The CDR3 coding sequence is TGTGCCAGCATCCAGGGGCAGGGCCCAACTAATGAAAAACTGTTTTTT.

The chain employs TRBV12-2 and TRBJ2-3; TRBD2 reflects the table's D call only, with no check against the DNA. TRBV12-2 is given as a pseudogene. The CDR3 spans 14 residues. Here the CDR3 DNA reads TGTGCAAGTCGCTTAGAAGGGGGGGGAGATACGCAGTATTTT. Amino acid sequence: CASRLEGGGDTQYF.